These T cell receptor beta chains were read from a single sample in a study of T cell responses to AZD1222 COVID-19 vaccine. TCRdb's table, derived via immunoSEQ multiplex PCR, lists solely in-frame clones and lacks some. Of around 100,000 clones in the sample, 88% are singletons; the top ten hold around 1.8%. The source was peripheral blood, collected on day 0 of AZD1222 vaccination. The receptors here all came from an adult in good health. Both conserved end residues are part of each CDR3. A D gene is named only where the DNA matches it firmly. Part of the rows lack a size; the others show once, few, many or a class for expanded clones.

TRBV30	13	TRBJ2-1	NA	NA	CAWDQADYNEQFF	TGTGCCTGGGACCAAGCGGACTACAATGAGCAGTTCTTC
TRBV5-6	12	TRBJ2-1	NA	NA	CASSFANLLALF	TGTGCCAGCAGCTTCGCCAACCTTCTAGCCCTCTTC
TRBV4-3	16	TRBJ2-3	TRBD2	NA	CASSQGYSGGADTQYF	TGCGCCAGCAGCCAAGGCTATAGCGGGGGGGCAGATACGCAGTATTTT
TRBV6-5	12	TRBJ2-3	NA	NA	CASSDETDTQYF	TGTGCCAGCTCAGACGAGACAGATACGCAGTATTTT
TRBV6-2/TRBV6-3	18	TRBJ1-5	NA	few	CASSPRELGSNSNQPQHF	TGTGCCAGCAGCCCACGGGAGTTGGGAAGCAATAGCAATCAGCCCCAGCATTTT
TRBV27	13	TRBJ2-7	NA	NA	CASSLQTGYQQYF	TGTGCCAGCAGTTTACAAACAGGGTACCAGCAGTACTTC
TRBV28	16	TRBJ2-3	TRBD1	NA	CASSAYRGASTDTQYF	TGTGCCAGCAGTGCCTACAGGGGGGCTAGCACAGATACGCAGTATTTT
TRBV2	11	TRBJ1-5	NA	NA	CASSRGQPQHF	TGTGCCAGCAGTCGGGGTCAGCCCCAGCATTTT
TRBV18	17	TRBJ1-3	NA	NA	CASSRASGGASGNTIYF	TGTGCCAGCTCACGGGCTTCAGGTGGGGCCTCTGGAAACACCATATATTTT
TRBV29-1	13	TRBJ1-4	NA	NA	CSVEGGIGEKLFF	TGCAGCGTTGAAGGAGGGATTGGTGAAAAACTGTTTTTT
TRBV2	13	TRBJ1-2	NA	once	CASSEGQAYGYTF	TGTGCCAGCAGTGAGGGGCAGGCCTATGGCTACACCTTC
TRBV7-3	13	TRBJ1-4	TRBD1	NA	CASSTGQGEKLFF	TGTGCCAGCAGTACCGGACAGGGAGAAAAACTGTTTTTT
TRBV10-1	17	TRBJ2-3	NA	NA	CASSLGGGTFSTDTQYF	TGCGCCAGCAGCCTCGGAGGGGGGACCTTTAGCACAGATACGCAGTATTTT
TRBV30	13	TRBJ1-3	NA	once	CALSGISGNTIYF	TGTGCCCTCTCGGGGATCTCTGGAAACACCATATATTTT
TRBV11-2	14	TRBJ1-1	NA	NA	CASSEQGVNTEAFF	TGTGCCAGCAGTGAACAGGGTGTGAACACTGAAGCTTTCTTT
TRBV19	15	TRBJ2-7	TRBD1	NA	CASTPAGTGDYEQYF	TGTGCCAGTACTCCCGCCGGGACAGGGGACTACGAGCAGTACTTC
TRBV10-3	10	TRBJ1-4	NA	NA	CATWDEKLFF	TGTGCCACGTGGGATGAAAAACTGTTTTTT
TRBV4-3	13	TRBJ2-3	NA	NA	CASSYPGGDTQYF	TGCGCCAGCAGCTACCCTGGGGGAGATACGCAGTATTTT
TRBV7-2	14	TRBJ1-1	NA	NA	CASSPVVEGTEAFF	TGTGCCAGCAGCCCGGTGGTGGAGGGCACTGAAGCTTTCTTT
TRBV6-2/TRBV6-3	14	TRBJ2-7	TRBD1	NA	CASSPGTGVREQYF	TGTGCCAGCAGTCCAGGGACAGGGGTAAGGGAGCAGTACTTC
TRBV4-3	16	TRBJ2-1	TRBD2	NA	CASSQAGTSANNEQFF	TGCGCCAGCAGCCAGGCCGGGACTAGCGCAAACAATGAGCAGTTCTTC
TRBV6-5	15	TRBJ1-1	NA	NA	CASKPIPSSNTEAFF	TGTGCCAGTAAGCCAATTCCAAGTTCGAACACTGAAGCTTTCTTT
TRBV7-2	14	TRBJ1-4	TRBD1	NA	CASSQGALNEKLFF	TGTGCCAGCAGCCAGGGGGCCCTTAATGAAAAACTGTTTTTT
TRBV30	13	TRBJ1-6	NA	NA	CAWRGLFNSPLHF	TGTGCCTGGAGGGGACTTTTCAATTCACCCCTCCACTTT
TRBV2	15	TRBJ2-3	TRBD1	NA	CASRDRGHRTDTQYF	TGTGCCAGCAGGGACAGGGGGCATCGCACAGATACGCAGTATTTT
TRBV4-3	16	TRBJ2-7	NA	NA	CASSQDQGGSTYEQYF	TGCGCCAGCAGCCAAGATCAGGGGGGCTCTACCTACGAGCAGTACTTC
TRBV2	14	TRBJ1-5	TRBD1	NA	CASRQGARDQPQHF	TGTGCCAGCAGGCAGGGGGCGCGCGATCAGCCCCAGCATTTT
TRBV30	10	TRBJ1-2	NA	NA	CACRTVGYTF	TGTGCCTGCCGGACGGTTGGCTACACCTTC
TRBV19	13	TRBJ1-2	NA	NA	CASSVRGGYGYTF	TGTGCCAGTAGCGTACGGGGCGGCTATGGCTACACCTTC
TRBV6-5	14	TRBJ2-1	NA	NA	CASSSPLRGGEQFF	TGTGCCAGCAGTTCTCCGCTCAGGGGAGGTGAGCAGTTCTTC
TRBV5-1	12	TRBJ1-1	NA	NA	CASSIRGTEAFF	TGCGCCAGCAGCATCCGGGGCACTGAAGCTTTCTTT
TRBV11-2	14	TRBJ2-5	NA	NA	CASSLPADQETQYF	TGTGCCAGCAGCTTGCCGGCAGATCAAGAGACCCAGTACTTC
TRBV4-1	14	TRBJ2-7	TRBD1	few	CASSYRDRDYEQYF	TGCGCCAGCAGCTACCGGGACAGGGACTACGAGCAGTACTTC
TRBV6-5	16	TRBJ2-7	TRBD2	NA	CASSYSISGRVYEQYF	TGTGCCAGCAGTTACTCGATTAGCGGGAGGGTCTACGAGCAGTACTTC
TRBV6-2/TRBV6-3	19	TRBJ2-1	TRBD1	NA	CASSRPPRGPEGPQNEQFF	TGTGCCAGCAGCCGACCGCCCAGGGGGCCGGAGGGCCCCCAGAATGAGCAGTTCTTC
TRBV3-1/TRBV3-2	12	TRBJ1-4	NA	NA	CASSPPGRVDFF	TGTGCCAGCAGCCCTCCAGGGAGAGTAGATTTTTTT
TRBV28	14	TRBJ2-3	NA	once	CASSLLGVTDTQYF	TGTGCCAGCAGTTTATTAGGGGTCACAGATACGCAGTATTTT
TRBV4-3	15	TRBJ1-1	TRBD1	NA	CASRPGQYTNTEAFF	TGCGCCAGCAGGCCGGGACAGTACACGAACACTGAAGCTTTCTTT
TRBV10-3	17	TRBJ2-2	NA	NA	CAISGNRDRAGTGELFF	TGTGCCATCAGTGGAAACCGTGACAGGGCGGGGACCGGGGAGCTGTTTTTT
TRBV7-2	14	TRBJ2-1	NA	NA	CASSPPGHRNEQFF	TGTGCCAGCAGCCCGCCCGGGCATCGCAATGAGCAGTTCTTC
TRBV4-3	16	TRBJ1-5	NA	NA	CASSQDWGHDRQPQHF	TGCGCCAGCAGCCAAGATTGGGGGCATGATCGTCAGCCCCAGCATTTT
TRBV6-5	13	TRBJ2-1	NA	NA	CASRRAGRDEQFF	TGTGCCAGCAGGCGGGCCGGGCGCGATGAGCAGTTCTTC
TRBV6-1	16	TRBJ1-1	TRBD1	NA	CASSERQGSMNTEAFF	TGTGCCAGCAGTGAGAGACAGGGTAGCATGAACACTGAAGCTTTCTTT
TRBV2	14	TRBJ2-5	NA	few	CASRGVAEEGTQYF	TGTGCCAGCAGGGGGGTAGCGGAGGAAGGGACCCAGTACTTC
TRBV7-9	16	TRBJ2-1	TRBD2	NA	CASSLGTSGGDHEQFF	TGTGCCAGCAGCTTAGGGACTAGCGGGGGGGACCATGAGCAGTTCTTC
TRBV24-1	15	TRBJ2-1	TRBD2	NA	CATQGTSGRAREQFF	TGTGCCACCCAGGGGACTAGCGGGAGGGCGCGTGAGCAGTTCTTC
TRBV7-2	15	TRBJ1-5	NA	NA	CASSLSKGSNQPQHF	TGTGCCAGCAGCTTATCGAAAGGGAGCAATCAGCCCCAGCATTTT
TRBV7-9	13	TRBJ1-2	NA	NA	CASSLGREHGYTF	TGTGCCAGCAGTTTGGGGAGAGAGCATGGCTACACCTTC
TRBV11-2	14	TRBJ1-4	NA	few	CASRQDSRDEKLFF	TGTGCCAGCAGACAGGACAGCAGGGATGAAAAACTGTTTTTT